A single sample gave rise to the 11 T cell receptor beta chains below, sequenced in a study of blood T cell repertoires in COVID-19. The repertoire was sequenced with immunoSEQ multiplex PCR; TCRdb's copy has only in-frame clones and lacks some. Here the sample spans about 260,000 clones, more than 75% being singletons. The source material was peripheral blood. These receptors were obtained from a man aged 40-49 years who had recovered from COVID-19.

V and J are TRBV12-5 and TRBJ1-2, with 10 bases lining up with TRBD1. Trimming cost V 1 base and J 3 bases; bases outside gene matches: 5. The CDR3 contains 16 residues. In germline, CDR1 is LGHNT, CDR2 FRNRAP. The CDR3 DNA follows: TGTGCTAGTGGTTTGGCCGGGACAGGGGTTCACTATGGCTACACCTTC. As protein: CASGLAGTGVHYGYTF.

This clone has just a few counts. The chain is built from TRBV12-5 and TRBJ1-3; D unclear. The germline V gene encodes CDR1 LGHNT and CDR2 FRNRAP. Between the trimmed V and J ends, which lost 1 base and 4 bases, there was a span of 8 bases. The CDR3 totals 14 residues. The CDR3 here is CASGLDFSGNTIYF. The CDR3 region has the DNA TGTGCTAGTGGTTTGGATTTTAGCGGAAACACCATATATTTT.

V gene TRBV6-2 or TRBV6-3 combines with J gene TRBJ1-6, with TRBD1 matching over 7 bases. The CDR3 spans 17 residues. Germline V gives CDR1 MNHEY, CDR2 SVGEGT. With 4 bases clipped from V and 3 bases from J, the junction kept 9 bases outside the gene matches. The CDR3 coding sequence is TGTGCCAGCAGTTCCCCCGGACAGGAGGGCTATAATTCACCCCTCCACTTT. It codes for CASSSPGQEGYNSPLHF.

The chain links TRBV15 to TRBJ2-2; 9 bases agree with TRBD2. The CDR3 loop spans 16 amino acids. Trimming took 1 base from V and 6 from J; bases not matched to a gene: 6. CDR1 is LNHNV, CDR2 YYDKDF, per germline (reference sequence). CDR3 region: CATSRGGTSSSGELFF. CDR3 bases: TGTGCCACCAGCAGAGGGGGGACTAGCAGCTCCGGGGAGCTGTTTTTT.

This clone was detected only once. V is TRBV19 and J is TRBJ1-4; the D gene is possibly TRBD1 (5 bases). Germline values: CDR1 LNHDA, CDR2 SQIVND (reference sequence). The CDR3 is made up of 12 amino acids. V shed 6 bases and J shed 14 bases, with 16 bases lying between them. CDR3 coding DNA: TGTGCCAGTAGCAATAAGGGCCAGGGCCTGTTTTTT. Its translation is CASSNKGQGLFF.

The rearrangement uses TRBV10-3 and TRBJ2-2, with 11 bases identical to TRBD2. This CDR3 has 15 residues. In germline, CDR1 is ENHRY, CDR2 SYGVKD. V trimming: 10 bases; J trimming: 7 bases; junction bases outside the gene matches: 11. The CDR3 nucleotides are TGTGCCAGCGACGGAGGGACTAGCGGTATCGGGGAGCTGTTTTTT. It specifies CASDGGTSGIGELFF.

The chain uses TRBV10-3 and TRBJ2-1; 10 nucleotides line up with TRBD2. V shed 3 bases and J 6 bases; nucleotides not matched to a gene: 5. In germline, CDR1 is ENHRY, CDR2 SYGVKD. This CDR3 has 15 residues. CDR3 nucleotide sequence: TGTGCCATCAGTGACGAACTAGCGGGATTCAATGAGCAGTTCTTC. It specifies CAISDELAGFNEQFF.

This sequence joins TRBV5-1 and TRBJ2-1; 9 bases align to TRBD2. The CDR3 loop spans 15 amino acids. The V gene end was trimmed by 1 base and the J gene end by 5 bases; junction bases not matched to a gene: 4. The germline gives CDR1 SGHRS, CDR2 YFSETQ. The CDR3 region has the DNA TGCGCCAGCAGCTTGACTAGCGGGCCTCACAATGAGCAGTTCTTC. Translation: CASSLTSGPHNEQFF. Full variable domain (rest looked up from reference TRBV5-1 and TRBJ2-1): KAGVTQTPRYLIKTRGQQVTLSCSPISGHRSVSWYQQTPGQGLQFLFEYFSETQRNKGNFPGRFSGRQFSNSRSEMNVSTLELGDSALYLCASSLTSGPHNEQFFGPGTRLTVL.

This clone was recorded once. CDR3 protein: CASSHGGTSGGFQETQYF. The CDR3 coding sequence is TGTGCCAGCAGCCATGGAGGGACTAGCGGGGGATTTCAAGAGACCCAGTACTTC. The chain employs TRBV6-2 or TRBV6-3 and TRBJ2-5; 14 nucleotides align to TRBD2. The length of the CDR3 is 18 residues. Germline V gene data show CDR1 as MNHEY and CDR2 as SVGEGT. Trimming took 6 bases from V and 2 from J; bases not matched to a gene: 11.

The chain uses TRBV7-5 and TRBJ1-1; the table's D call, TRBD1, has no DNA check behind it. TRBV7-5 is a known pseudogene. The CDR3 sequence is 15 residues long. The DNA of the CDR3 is TGTGCCAGAAGCTTATCAGGGGCGCTGAACACTGAAGCTTTCTTT. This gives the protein CARSLSGALNTEAFF.

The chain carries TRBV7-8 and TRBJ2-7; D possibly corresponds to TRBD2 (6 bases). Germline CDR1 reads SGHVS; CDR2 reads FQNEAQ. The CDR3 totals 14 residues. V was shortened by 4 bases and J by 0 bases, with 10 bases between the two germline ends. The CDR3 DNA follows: TGTGCCAGCAGCTACTCCGGGAGCTCCTACGAGCAGTACTTC. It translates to CASSYSGSSYEQYF.